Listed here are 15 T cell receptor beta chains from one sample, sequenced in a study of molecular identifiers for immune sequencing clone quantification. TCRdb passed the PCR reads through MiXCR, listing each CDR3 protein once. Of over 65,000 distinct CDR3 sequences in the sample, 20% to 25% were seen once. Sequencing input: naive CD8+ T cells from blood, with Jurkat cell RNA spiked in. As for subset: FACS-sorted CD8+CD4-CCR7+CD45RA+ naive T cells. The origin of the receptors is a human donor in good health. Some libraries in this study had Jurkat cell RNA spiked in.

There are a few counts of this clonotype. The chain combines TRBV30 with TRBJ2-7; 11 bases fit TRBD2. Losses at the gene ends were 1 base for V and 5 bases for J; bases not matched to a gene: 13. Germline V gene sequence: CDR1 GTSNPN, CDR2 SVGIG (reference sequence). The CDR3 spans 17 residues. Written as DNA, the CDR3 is TGTGCCTGGAGTGGCGGTAGTCTAGCGGGAGGAACCCACGAGCAGTACTTC. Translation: CAWSGGSLAGGTHEQYF.

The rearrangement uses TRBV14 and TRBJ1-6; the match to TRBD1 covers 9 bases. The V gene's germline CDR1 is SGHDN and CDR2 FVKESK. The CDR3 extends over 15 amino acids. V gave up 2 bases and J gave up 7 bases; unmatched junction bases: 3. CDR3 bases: TGTGCCAGCAGCCAACCAACAGGGGGCAATTCACCCCTCCACTTT. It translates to CASSQPTGGNSPLHF.

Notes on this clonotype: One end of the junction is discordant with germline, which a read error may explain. CDR3 in amino acids: CASSYSSGRPSGANVPTF. CDR3 in DNA: TGTGCCAGCAGTTACTCTTCGGGACGTCCCTCTGGGGCCAACGTCCCGACTTTC. The chain carries TRBV6-5 and TRBJ2-6; perhaps D is TRBD1 or TRBD2 (5 bases each). Germline CDR1 reads MNHEY; CDR2 reads SVGAGI. CDR3 size: 18 residues.

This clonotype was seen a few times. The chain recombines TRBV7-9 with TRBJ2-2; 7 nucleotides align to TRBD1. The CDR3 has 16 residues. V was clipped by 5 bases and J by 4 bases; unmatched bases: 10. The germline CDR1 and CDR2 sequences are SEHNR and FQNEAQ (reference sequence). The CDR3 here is CASSPWTGSGTGELFF. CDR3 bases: TGTGCCAGCAGCCCCTGGACAGGTAGTGGCACCGGGGAGCTGTTTTTT.

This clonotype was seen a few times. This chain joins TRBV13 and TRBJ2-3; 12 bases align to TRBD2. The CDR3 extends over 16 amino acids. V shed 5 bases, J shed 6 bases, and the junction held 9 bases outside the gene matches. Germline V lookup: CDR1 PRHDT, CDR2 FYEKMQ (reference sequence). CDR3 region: CASSTRTSGVGDTQYF. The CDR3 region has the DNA TGTGCCAGCAGCACGCGGACTAGCGGGGTAGGGGATACGCAGTATTTT.

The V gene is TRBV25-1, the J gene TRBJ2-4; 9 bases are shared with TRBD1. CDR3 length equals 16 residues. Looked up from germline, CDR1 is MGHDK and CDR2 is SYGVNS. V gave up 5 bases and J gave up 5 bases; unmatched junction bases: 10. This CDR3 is CASSKDLRDRENIQYF. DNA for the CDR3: TGTGCCAGCAGTAAAGACCTCCGGGACAGGGAAAACATTCAGTACTTC.

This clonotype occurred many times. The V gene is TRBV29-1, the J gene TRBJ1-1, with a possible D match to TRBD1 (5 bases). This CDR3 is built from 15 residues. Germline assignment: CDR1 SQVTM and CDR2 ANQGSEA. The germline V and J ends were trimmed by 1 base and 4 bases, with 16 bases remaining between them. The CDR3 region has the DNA TGCAGCGTTGAAGCGATGGGGGGTTTGAGCACTGAAGCTTTCTTT. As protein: CSVEAMGGLSTEAFF. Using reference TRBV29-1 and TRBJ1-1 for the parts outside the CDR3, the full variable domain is SAVISQKPSRDICQRGTSLTIQCQVDSQVTMMFWYRQQPGQSLTLIATANQGSEATYESGFVIDKFPISRPNLTFSTLTVSNMSPEDSSIYLCSVEAMGGLSTEAFFGQGTRLTVV.

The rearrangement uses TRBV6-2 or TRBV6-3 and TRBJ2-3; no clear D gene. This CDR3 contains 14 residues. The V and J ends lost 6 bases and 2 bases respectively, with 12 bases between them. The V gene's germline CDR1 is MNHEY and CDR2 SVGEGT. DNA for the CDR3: TGTGCCAGCAGGTGGTCCGACCACACAGATACGCAGTATTTT. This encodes CASRWSDHTDTQYF.

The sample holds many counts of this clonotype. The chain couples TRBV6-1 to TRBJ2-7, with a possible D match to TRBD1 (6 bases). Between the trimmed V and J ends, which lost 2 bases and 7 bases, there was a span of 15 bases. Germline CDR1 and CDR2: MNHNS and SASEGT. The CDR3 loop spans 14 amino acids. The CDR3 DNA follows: TGTGCCAGCAGTGAAATGAGGGGGTATAGGGAGCAGTACTTC. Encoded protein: CASSEMRGYREQYF.

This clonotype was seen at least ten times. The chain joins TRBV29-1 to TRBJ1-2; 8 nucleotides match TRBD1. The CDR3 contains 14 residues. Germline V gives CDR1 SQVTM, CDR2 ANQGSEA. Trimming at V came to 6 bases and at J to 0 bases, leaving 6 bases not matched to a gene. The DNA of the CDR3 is TGCAGCGTGGACAGGGCCACCACTAACTATGGCTACACCTTC. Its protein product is CSVDRATTNYGYTF.

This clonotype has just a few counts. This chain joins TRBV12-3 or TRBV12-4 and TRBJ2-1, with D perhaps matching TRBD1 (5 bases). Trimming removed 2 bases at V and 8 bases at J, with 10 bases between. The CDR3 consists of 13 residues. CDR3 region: CASSLRGPDEQFF. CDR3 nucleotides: TGTGCCAGCAGTTTAAGGGGCCCCGATGAGCAGTTCTTC.

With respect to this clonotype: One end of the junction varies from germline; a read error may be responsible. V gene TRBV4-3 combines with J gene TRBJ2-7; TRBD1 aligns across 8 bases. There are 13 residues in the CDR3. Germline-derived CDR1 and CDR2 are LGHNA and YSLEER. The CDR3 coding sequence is TGCACCAGCAGCCAAGGACAGGGCTACGAGCAGTACTTC. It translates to CTSSQGQGYEQYF.

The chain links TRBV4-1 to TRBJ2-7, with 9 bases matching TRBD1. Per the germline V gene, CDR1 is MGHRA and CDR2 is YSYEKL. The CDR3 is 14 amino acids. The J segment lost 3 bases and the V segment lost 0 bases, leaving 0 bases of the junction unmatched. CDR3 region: CASSQEDRGYEQYF. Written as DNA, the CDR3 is TGCGCCAGCAGCCAAGAGGACAGGGGCTACGAGCAGTACTTC.

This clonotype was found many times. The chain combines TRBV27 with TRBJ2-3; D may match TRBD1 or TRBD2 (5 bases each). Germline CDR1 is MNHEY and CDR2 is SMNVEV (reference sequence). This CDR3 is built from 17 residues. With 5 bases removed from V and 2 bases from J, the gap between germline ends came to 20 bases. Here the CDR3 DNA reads TGTGCCAGCAGTGGGGCCGCGGTCCGGGGCGTCACAGATACGCAGTATTTT. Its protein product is CASSGAAVRGVTDTQYF.

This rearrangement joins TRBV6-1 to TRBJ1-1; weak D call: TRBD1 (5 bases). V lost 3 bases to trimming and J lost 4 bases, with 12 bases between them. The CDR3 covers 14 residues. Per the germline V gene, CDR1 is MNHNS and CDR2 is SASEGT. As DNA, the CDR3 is TGTGCCAGCAGTGATAAGGAGGGGTTCACTGAAGCTTTCTTT. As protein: CASSDKEGFTEAFF.